Each of the 27 T cell receptor beta chains below was sequenced from the same sample in a study of CD8+ T cells in alopecia areata. cDNA reverse transcribed from extracted RNA served as the sequencing template. The assay was immunoSEQ multiplex PCR, and TCRdb's table has in-frame clones only and misses some. Among roughly 250,000 clones listed, around 67% were seen once. The starting material was CD4+ T cells sorted from blood, obtained at week 0. These TCRs come from a human donor with alopecia areata.

The CDR3 DNA follows: TGCAGCGTCCTCGTTGGGGTGGTCCCCTACGAGCAGTACTTC. Translated: CSVLVGVVPYEQYF. The V call is TRBV29-1, the J call TRBJ2-7; D is unclear. The length of the CDR3 is 14 residues. V was shortened by 6 bases and J by 2 bases, with 17 bases between the two germline ends. CDR1 SQVTM and CDR2 ANQGSEA come from the germline V gene.

This chain uses TRBV5-1 with TRBJ2-2, with a tentative D call TRBD1 (5 bases). CDR3 size: 17 residues. The V gene lost 7 bases and the J gene lost 3 bases, with 22 bases spanning the gap. The germline V gene has CDR1 SGHRS and CDR2 YFSETQ. CDR3 DNA sequence: TGCGCCAGCGGCCCCGACAGACAAAAACTTGACACCGGGGAGCTGTTTTTT. Amino acids: CASGPDRQKLDTGELFF. Variable domain in full (rest from reference TRBV5-1 and TRBJ2-2): KAGVTQTPRYLIKTRGQQVTLSCSPISGHRSVSWYQQTPGQGLQFLFEYFSETQRNKGNFPGRFSGRQFSNSRSEMNVSTLELGDSALYLCASGPDRQKLDTGELFFGEGSRLTVL.

J is TRBJ2-6 and V is TRBV2; D is undetermined. Germline V gene data show CDR1 as SNHLY and CDR2 as FYNNEI. The V and J ends lost 6 bases and 4 bases respectively, with 10 bases between them. This CDR3 has 14 residues. The CDR3 sequence is CASSAEAGANVLTF. DNA for the CDR3: TGTGCCAGCAGCGCTGAAGCGGGGGCCAACGTCCTGACTTTC.

The gene calls are TRBV18 and TRBJ1-6; 8 nucleotides align to TRBD1. The V and J ends lost 8 bases and 6 bases, in that order; junction bases with no gene match: 3. The CDR3 is 13 residues long. Germline lookup yields CDR1 KGHSH and CDR2 LQKENI. This CDR3 reads CASQQGVNSPLHF. The CDR3 DNA sequence: TGTGCCAGCCAACAGGGGGTTAATTCACCCCTCCACTTT.

V usage is TRBV5-1 and J usage is TRBJ2-2; D gene uncertain. The germline V gene has CDR1 SGHRS and CDR2 YFSETQ. Trimming cost V 5 bases and J 4 bases, with 12 bases left between them. This CDR3 has 14 residues. Written as DNA, the CDR3 is TGCGCCAGCAGTAGTACAGCGCTCACCGGGGAGCTGTTTTTT. This gives the protein CASSSTALTGELFF.

This clone was found a few times. The CDR3 sequence is CASSLWGETQYF. CDR3 nucleotides: TGTGCCAGCAGCCTCTGGGGAGAGACCCAGTACTTC. The rearrangement links TRBV5-6 to TRBJ2-5; D is unresolved. This CDR3 has 12 residues. Germline CDR1 is SGHDT and CDR2 is YYEEEE. Deletions cut 4 bases from V and 4 bases from J, with 8 bases between.

There are a few counts of this clone. The chain uses TRBV6-5 and TRBJ1-2, with 7 nucleotides matching TRBD1. The CDR3 is 14 amino acids. The junction had 6 bases not matched to a gene; V was cut back by 6 bases and J by 2 bases. Germline assignment: CDR1 MNHEY and CDR2 SVGAGI. The CDR3 here is CASRWDRPNYGYTF. In nucleotides, the CDR3 is TGTGCCAGCAGATGGGACAGACCCAACTATGGCTACACCTTC.

The chain couples TRBV30 to TRBJ1-2; no clear D. Deletions cut 0 bases from V and 7 bases from J, with 12 bases between. The CDR3 sequence is 13 residues long. Germline loops: CDR1 GTSNPN, CDR2 SVGIG (reference sequence). CDR3: CAWSVASSRGYTF. Written as DNA, the CDR3 is TGTGCCTGGAGTGTAGCGTCATCCCGTGGCTACACCTTC.

This clone was found a few times. The J gene is TRBJ2-5, the V gene TRBV29-1; 7 nucleotides match TRBD2. This CDR3 is built from 14 residues. With 3 bases clipped from V and 1 base from J, the junction kept 5 bases outside the gene matches. CDR1 is SQVTM, CDR2 ANQGSEA, per germline. The chain's CDR3 is CSVDPPGGQETQYF. The CDR3 DNA reads as TGCAGCGTTGATCCCCCGGGGGGCCAAGAGACCCAGTACTTC.

This rearrangement joins TRBV30 to TRBJ2-4; 7 positions match TRBD1. Per germline, CDR1 GTSNPN and CDR2 SVGIG (reference sequence). V lost 2 bases to trimming and J lost 1 base; unmatched junction nucleotides: 2. This CDR3 contains 14 residues. The CDR3 nucleotides are TGTGCCTGGAGTTCCAGGGGGGCCAAAAACATTCAGTACTTC. Protein: CAWSSRGAKNIQYF.

The V gene is TRBV7-9, the J gene TRBJ2-5, with 12 bases aligning to TRBD2. Germline V CDR1 and CDR2: SEHNR, FQNEAQ (reference sequence). The CDR3 totals 15 residues. Germline trimming cut 5 bases from V and 5 bases from J; bases unmatched to any gene: 6. The CDR3 nucleotides read TGTGCCAGCAGCACGATCGGGACTAGCGGGGAGACCCAGTACTTC. This gives the protein CASSTIGTSGETQYF.

The V gene is TRBV6-1, the J gene TRBJ1-5; TRBD1 aligns across 7 bases. Trimming removed 8 bases from V and 0 bases from J; junction bases left unmatched: 4. The germline CDR1 and CDR2 sequences are MNHNS and SASEGT. The length of the CDR3 is 14 residues. This CDR3 is CASSRGDSNQPQHF. Here the CDR3 DNA reads TGTGCCAGCTCCAGGGGGGATAGCAATCAGCCCCAGCATTTT.

The V and J genes are TRBV29-1 and TRBJ2-7, with a tentative D call TRBD2 (5 bases). Germline V gene data show CDR1 as SQVTM and CDR2 as ANQGSEA. This CDR3 spans 14 amino acids. V lost 4 bases and J 5 bases, leaving 18 bases between the germline ends. The CDR3 nucleotides read TGCAGCGTTGGAAGGACCCTCGGAGGCGACGAGCAGTACTTC. It yields the protein CSVGRTLGGDEQYF.

A few counts support this clone. The chain recombines TRBV7-9 with TRBJ2-1; D may be TRBD1 (5 bases). CDR3 size: 13 residues. Germline V gene data show CDR1 as SEHNR and CDR2 as FQNEAQ (reference sequence). With 5 bases removed from V and 2 bases from J, the gap between germline ends came to 7 bases. DNA of the CDR3: TGTGCCAGCAGCCCGACAGCCTACAATGAGCAGTTCTTC. Translation gives CASSPTAYNEQFF.

This clone was picked up a small number of times. This chain joins TRBV29-1 and TRBJ2-1, with TRBD2 identical over 12 bases. The ends lost 7 bases at V and 3 bases at J; junction bases unmatched: 4. CDR3 length: 14 residues. CDR1 and CDR2 (germline): SQVTM, ANQGSEA. The CDR3 here is CSGGLAGSYNEQFF. The CDR3 region has the DNA TGCAGCGGCGGACTAGCGGGGAGCTACAATGAGCAGTTCTTC.

This clone was recorded a few times. CDR3 nucleotide sequence: TGTGCCATCTCCCCACGCTGGGACTACACCTACGAGCAGTACTTC. As protein: CAISPRWDYTYEQYF. The chain uses TRBV10-3 and TRBJ2-7, with TRBD2 matching over 7 bases. Germline V lookup: CDR1 ENHRY, CDR2 SYGVKD. The CDR3 extends over 15 amino acids. Trimming took 8 bases from V and 2 from J; bases not matched to a gene: 12.

J is TRBJ1-2 and V is TRBV30; unclear D gene. Germline lookup yields CDR1 GTSNPN and CDR2 SVGIG (reference sequence). This CDR3 region has 12 residues. Trimming shortened V by 0 bases and J by 5 bases, and 7 bases separated the two germline ends. The CDR3 spells CAWSVTAYGYTF. CDR3 coding DNA: TGTGCCTGGAGTGTAACGGCGTATGGCTACACCTTC.

DNA for the CDR3: TGTGCCAGCAGCCGAGCCAGCCAAGAGACCCAGTACTTC. Translating it yields CASSRASQETQYF. The chain combines TRBV7-3 with TRBJ2-5; the D is unclear. The CDR3 runs to 13 residues. CDR1 is SGHTA, CDR2 FQGTGA, per germline. The V end lost 5 bases, the J end lost 1 base, and 8 bases lay between the germline ends.

This chain uses TRBV29-1 with TRBJ1-1; D uncertain. The CDR3 totals 14 residues. V gave up 3 bases and J gave up 1 base, with 12 bases separating them. Germline CDR1 SQVTM, CDR2 ANQGSEA. CDR3 residues: CSVEPRRRNTEAFF. The CDR3, as DNA: TGCAGCGTTGAGCCCCGCAGACGGAACACTGAAGCTTTCTTT.

Here the CDR3 DNA reads TGTGCCAGCAGTTTATCCAGTGGCTATGGCTACACCTTC. It is translated as CASSLSSGYGYTF. The chain employs TRBV27 and TRBJ1-2; D is unresolved. V lost 0 bases and J lost 4, with 6 bases in between. The germline V gene encodes CDR1 MNHEY and CDR2 SMNVEV (reference sequence). This CDR3 comprises 13 residues.

V gene TRBV7-2 combines with J gene TRBJ1-6; tentative D call: TRBD1 (6 bases). V lost 6 bases, J lost 0 bases, and 12 bases lay in between. Looked up from germline, CDR1 is SGHTA and CDR2 is FQGNSA. The CDR3 sequence is 16 residues long. The CDR3 loop reads CASSNTGSSYNSPLHF. In DNA form, the CDR3 reads TGTGCCAGCAGTAATACAGGGAGCTCCTATAATTCACCCCTCCACTTT. Full variable domain (outside the CDR3, taken from reference TRBV7-2 and TRBJ1-6): GAGVSQSPSNKVTEKGKDVELRCDPISGHTALYWYRQSLGQGLEFLIYFQGNSAPDKSGLPSDRFSAERTGGSVSTLTIQRTQQEDSAVYLCASSNTGSSYNSPLHFGNGTRLTVT.

The chain is built from TRBV7-2 and TRBJ2-7; D unclear. Germline-derived CDR1 and CDR2 are SGHTA and FQGNSA. The CDR3 runs 12 residues. V lost 5 bases and J lost 0, with 5 bases in between. As DNA, the CDR3 is TGTGCCAGCAGCCCCTTCTCCTACGAGCAGTACTTC. This codes for CASSPFSYEQYF.

The chain couples TRBV9 to TRBJ2-7, with a tentative D call TRBD2 (5 bases). The CDR3 spans 15 residues. CDR1 and CDR2 (germline): SGDLS, YYNGEE. Trimming took off 4 bases at V and 0 bases at J, with 14 bases between the two ends. CDR3 nucleotides: TGTGCCAGCAGCCCCACTAGGCTAAGCTCCTACGAGCAGTACTTC. Amino acids: CASSPTRLSSYEQYF.

The chain combines TRBV7-2 with TRBJ1-2, with 9 bases aligning to TRBD1. The germline CDR1 and CDR2 sequences are SGHTA and FQGNSA. V shed 3 bases and J 6 bases; nucleotides not matched to a gene: 2. CDR3 size: 13 residues. CDR3 DNA: TGTGCCAGCAGCTTGTGGGACAGGGATGGCTACACCTTC. This sequence encodes CASSLWDRDGYTF.

The chain carries TRBV15 and TRBJ2-4, with a possible D match to TRBD2 (5 bases). The V gene's germline CDR1 is LNHNV and CDR2 YYDKDF (reference sequence). Trimming took off 0 bases at V and 3 bases at J, with 12 bases between the two ends. CDR3 length: 16 amino acids. DNA of the CDR3: TGTGCCACCAGCAGAGAAGGTGGGAGTGGCAAAAACATTCAGTACTTC. Residues: CATSREGGSGKNIQYF.

This chain links TRBV15 with TRBJ1-1, with 7 bases fitting TRBD1. Germline CDR1 and CDR2: LNHNV and YYDKDF (reference sequence). J was trimmed by 6 bases and V by 2 bases; bases with no gene match: 0. The CDR3 spans 12 residues. CDR3 in amino acids: CATSRTGAEAFF. The CDR3 DNA follows: TGTGCCACCAGCAGAACAGGGGCTGAAGCTTTCTTT.

The chain recombines TRBV7-8 with TRBJ2-4, with 7 bases aligning to TRBD1. After removal of 5 bases from V and 3 bases from J, the junction contained 10 bases not matched to a gene. The CDR3 has 16 amino acids. Germline loops: CDR1 SGHVS, CDR2 FQNEAQ. CDR3 bases: TGTGCCAGCAGCCTCATTGCGGCAGGGGGCAAAAACATTCAGTACTTC. It encodes CASSLIAAGGKNIQYF.